The 21 T cell receptor beta chains below all came from one sample that was sequenced in a study of blood T cells in healthy people across ages. Primed by a sample-barcoded 5' primer and a J-beta primer mix, a second PCR proceeded for about 7 to 11 cycles. One entry per CDR3 protein results from TCRdb running MiXCR on the 5' RACE reads. Here the sample spans about 1,500,000 distinct CDR3 sequences, about 43% being singletons. Sequencing was carried out using blood. The receptors stem from a woman between 18 and 30 years old in good health.

At least ten counts were recorded for this clonotype. The chain couples TRBV29-1 to TRBJ1-2; D uncertain. Germline CDR1 and CDR2: SQVTM and ANQGSEA. There are 14 residues in the CDR3. Trimming shortened V by 6 bases and J by 2 bases, and 16 bases separated the two germline ends. CDR3 DNA sequence: TGCAGCGTACTCACTGGGAGCCAGAACTATGGCTACACCTTC. Amino acids: CSVLTGSQNYGYTF. The full variable domain, completed using reference TRBV29-1 and TRBJ1-2, is SAVISQKPSRDICQRGTSLTIQCQVDSQVTMMFWYRQQPGQSLTLIATANQGSEATYESGFVIDKFPISRPNLTFSTLTVSNMSPEDSSIYLCSVLTGSQNYGYTFGSGTRLTVV.

This clonotype was seen only once. This sequence joins TRBV20-1 and TRBJ2-5; 8 bases align to TRBD2. The J call may not be correct, given that the DNA end is closer to TRBJ2-7. CDR1 is DFQATT and CDR2 is SNEGSKA in the germline V gene (reference sequence). The CDR3 is made up of 15 amino acids. CDR3: CSARAGTSGGYEQYF. In DNA form, the CDR3 reads TGCAGTGCTAGAGCAGGCACTAGCGGAGGGTACGAGCAGTACTTC.

This clonotype showed up just a few times. This chain uses TRBV20-1 with TRBJ1-4, with D unresolved. V lost 0 bases, J lost 8 bases, and 16 bases lay in between. The length of the CDR3 is 15 residues. CDR1 and CDR2 (germline): DFQATT, SNEGSKA (reference sequence). As DNA, the CDR3 is TGCAGTGCTAGAGATCCACCAACCGACGGGGAAAAACTGTTTTTT. Amino acid sequence: CSARDPPTDGEKLFF.

This chain links TRBV11-2 with TRBJ2-7, with D perhaps matching TRBD1 or TRBD2 (5 bases each). V lost 2 bases to trimming and J lost 3 bases, with 8 bases between them. The germline V gene encodes CDR1 SGHAT and CDR2 FQNNGV. The CDR3 loop spans 13 amino acids. CDR3 residues: CASSLRGVYEQYF. The CDR3 nucleotides read TGTGCCAGCAGCTTACGGGGCGTCTACGAGCAGTACTTC.

J is TRBJ2-7 and V is TRBV2; TRBD1 agrees at 7 bases. Germline V lookup: CDR1 SNHLY, CDR2 FYNNEI. CDR3 length: 14 residues. V shed 5 bases, J shed 3 bases, and the junction held 7 bases outside the gene matches. The CDR3 protein is CASSNQAGGYEQYF. CDR3 nucleotide sequence: TGTGCCAGCAGTAACCAGGCAGGGGGCTACGAGCAGTACTTC.

The chain links TRBV29-1 to TRBJ2-1; D might be TRBD1 or TRBD2, each matching 5 bases. Trimming cost V 6 bases and J 6 bases, with 15 bases left between them. The length of the CDR3 is 13 residues. Germline V gives CDR1 SQVTM, CDR2 ANQGSEA. CDR3 in amino acids: CSVAGTGGNEQFF. The CDR3 DNA is TGCAGCGTGGCCGGGACGGGTGGCAATGAGCAGTTCTTC.

The chain joins TRBV20-1 to TRBJ2-1; 14 nucleotides line up with TRBD2. Germline assignment: CDR1 DFQATT and CDR2 SNEGSKA (reference sequence). The CDR3 totals 15 residues. V lost 1 base, J lost 9 bases, and 5 bases stayed unmatched. This CDR3 reads CSARATSGRAGEQFF. CDR3 bases: TGCAGTGCTAGAGCGACTAGCGGGAGGGCCGGTGAGCAGTTCTTC.

DNA for the CDR3: TGCAGTGCGCTACTAGCGGGTTTCACAGATACGCAGTATTTT. The encoded protein is CSALLAGFTDTQYF. This sequence joins TRBV20-1 and TRBJ2-3, with 9 bases aligning to TRBD2. Trimming took 6 bases from V and 2 from J; bases not matched to a gene: 6. CDR1 is DFQATT and CDR2 is SNEGSKA in the germline V gene (reference sequence). The CDR3 covers 14 residues.

Only a few counts were recorded for this clonotype. CDR3 sequence: CAISEGLAGARGPIQYF. The CDR3 DNA is TGTGCCATCAGTGAGGGACTAGCGGGGGCTCGAGGCCCCATTCAGTACTTC. This chain links TRBV10-3 with TRBJ2-4, with 13 bases fitting TRBD2. V was clipped by 2 bases and J by 9 bases; unmatched bases: 10. The CDR3 has 17 residues. CDR1 and CDR2 from the germline V gene are ENHRY and SYGVKD.

This clonotype has just a few counts. The chain has TRBV7-2 and TRBJ1-2; tentative D call: TRBD1 (5 bases). The CDR3 length is 16 residues. CDR1 and CDR2 (germline): SGHTA, FQGNSA. The V end lost 5 bases, the J end lost 6 bases, and 22 bases lay between the germline ends. As DNA, the CDR3 is TGTGCCAGCAGCCCGCGTACCAGGGCCAATATCGATGGCTACACCTTC. Translating gives CASSPRTRANIDGYTF.

V gene TRBV29-1 combines with J gene TRBJ1-2; tentatively, D is TRBD1 (5 bases). The CDR3 covers 12 residues. Trimming stripped 7 bases from V and 2 bases from J, with 11 bases between. Germline V lookup: CDR1 SQVTM, CDR2 ANQGSEA. The CDR3 protein is CSAGLGNYGYTF. Here the CDR3 DNA reads TGCAGCGCAGGGTTAGGCAACTATGGCTACACCTTC.

This sequence joins TRBV9 and TRBJ1-2, with D uncertain. Per the germline V gene, CDR1 is SGDLS and CDR2 is YYNGEE. CDR3 length: 12 amino acids. Trimming removed 0 bases from V and 4 bases from J, with 4 bases in between. This CDR3 is CASSVDGYGYTF. The CDR3 nucleotides read TGTGCCAGCAGCGTAGATGGCTATGGCTACACCTTC.

In the case of this clonotype: The junction departs from germline at one end; a sequencing error may be responsible. The chain couples TRBV6-5 to TRBJ2-1; 7 bases line up with TRBD1. Germline-derived CDR1 and CDR2 are MNHEY and SVGAGI. CDR3 length equals 15 residues. The CDR3 DNA follows: TGTGCCGGCAGTTACGAGGGGGCGTCCTACAATGTGCAGTTCTTC. Protein: CAGSYEGASYNVQFF.

This chain uses TRBV29-1 with TRBJ2-7; D perhaps matches TRBD2 (6 bases). Trimming shortened V by 4 bases and J by 9 bases, and 19 bases separated the two germline ends. Looked up from germline, CDR1 is SQVTM and CDR2 is ANQGSEA. The CDR3 totals 13 residues. The CDR3 protein is CSVVLEKGGGQYF. In nucleotides, the CDR3 is TGCAGCGTTGTGTTAGAGAAGGGAGGCGGGCAGTACTTC.

A remark on this clonotype: This sequence may be a read error, since a much larger clone differs from it by one base. V is TRBV4-1 and J is TRBJ2-3; D assignment may be TRBD1 or TRBD2 (5 bases each). Between the trimmed V and J ends, which lost 0 bases and 5 bases, there was a span of 12 bases. CDR3 length: 15 residues. The V gene's germline CDR1 is MGHRA and CDR2 YSYEKL. In DNA, the CDR3 is TGCGCCAGCAGCCAAGATTGGGGGTTTGAAGATACGCAGTATTTT. Translating it yields CASSQDWGFEDTQYF.

The chain employs TRBV19 and TRBJ2-3; the D gene is possibly TRBD1 (6 bases). Germline assignment: CDR1 LNHDA and CDR2 SQIVND (reference sequence). Between the trimmed V and J ends, which lost 3 bases and 6 bases, there was a span of 16 bases. The CDR3 totals 15 residues. CDR3 in amino acids: CASSILIQGLDTQYF. The CDR3 region has the DNA TGTGCCAGTAGTATTTTGATTCAGGGGCTCGATACGCAGTATTTT. Looking up the rest from reference TRBV19 and TRBJ2-3 gives the full variable domain: DGGITQSPKYLFRKEGQNVTLSCEQNLNHDAMYWYRQDPGQGLRLIYYSQIVNDFQKGDIAEGYSVSREKKESFPLTVTSAQKNPTAFYLCASSILIQGLDTQYFGPGTRLTVL.

This clonotype appeared a few times. The chain is built from TRBV20-1 and TRBJ2-5; 8 bases map to TRBD2. Germline lookup yields CDR1 DFQATT and CDR2 SNEGSKA (reference sequence). The CDR3 is 15 amino acids. V lost 3 bases and J lost 3; bases outside the gene matches: 9. The CDR3 is CSASIQRGTKETQYF. The CDR3 DNA sequence: TGCAGTGCTAGCATTCAGCGGGGGACCAAAGAGACCCAGTACTTC.

The genes are TRBV3-1 and TRBJ1-4, with D hard to call. The V end lost 0 bases, the J end lost 8 bases, and 7 bases lay between the germline ends. The CDR3 spans 13 residues. Germline V gives CDR1 LGHDT, CDR2 YNNKEL (reference sequence). CDR3 protein: CASSQDSNEKLFF. The CDR3 DNA reads as TGTGCCAGCAGCCAAGACAGTAACGAAAAACTGTTTTTT.

The chain recombines TRBV29-1 with TRBJ2-7; possibly TRBD1 or TRBD2 for D (5 bases each). V dropped 3 bases and J dropped 2 bases, with 8 bases sitting between them. The CDR3 consists of 12 residues. The germline CDR1 and CDR2 sequences are SQVTM and ANQGSEA. This CDR3 is CSVDQGAYEQYF. CDR3 DNA: TGCAGCGTTGACCAGGGAGCCTACGAGCAGTACTTC.

This clonotype was found a few times. The CDR3 reads CSAIRDSQYREQYF. DNA of the CDR3: TGCAGTGCCATACGGGACTCCCAATATAGGGAGCAGTACTTC. This sequence joins TRBV20-1 and TRBJ2-7; D might be TRBD2 (6 bases). This CDR3 has 14 residues. V dropped 6 bases and J dropped 7 bases, with 22 bases sitting between them. Germline CDR1 and CDR2: DFQATT and SNEGSKA (reference sequence).

This clonotype was detected only a few times. CDR3 DNA sequence: TGTGCCAGCAGCTTAATTCGGGGGGCCGGACTAGGCAACACCGGGGAGCTGTTTTTT. Amino acids: CASSLIRGAGLGNTGELFF. The J gene is TRBJ2-2, the V gene TRBV7-2; D perhaps matches TRBD2 (7 bases). Between the trimmed V and J ends, which lost 2 bases and 2 bases, there was a span of 21 bases. The CDR3 is made up of 19 amino acids. The germline V gene has CDR1 SGHTA and CDR2 FQGNSA.